This T cell receptor (beta chain) emerged from a study of control samples from healthy donors and cancer patients. Some clones are missing from TCRdb's copy, which holds only in-frame ones; the method was immunoSEQ multiplex PCR. This table holds roughly 170,000 clones, roughly 93% found once. V was cut by 3 bases and J by 9 bases, with 12 bases left in between. The germline CDR1 and CDR2 sequences are SGHVS and FQNEAQ. The CDR3 loop spans 13 amino acids. The sequenced sample was blood. The TCR comes from a woman in her fifties or sixties in good health. This chain uses TRBV7-8 with TRBJ1-5; D gene ambiguous. The CDR3 nucleotides are TGTGCCAGCAGCTTTAGGCAAACAAGGCCCCAGCATTTT. This codes for CASSFRQTRPQHF.